The source of this TCR beta chain is a study of blood T cells in healthy people across ages. General observations from the study: Greater diversity and more naive CD4+ cells were seen in long-lived donors than in aged donors.

Worth noting for this clonotype: No antigen is known for it. At one of its ends the junction is not consistent with the germline gene, which may arise from a read error.

This CDR3 has 15 amino acids. Germline V gives CDR1 SGHRS, CDR2 YFSETQ. Then a second PCR, running about 6 to 11 cycles, was carried out with a sample-barcoded 5' primer and a J-beta primer mix. TCRdb used MiXCR to reprocess the 5' RACE reads, holding one entry per CDR3 protein. This sample has hundreds of thousands of distinct CDR3 sequences, with more than 45% found just once. The sample was blood. This receptor was obtained from a man aged 25-45 years in good health. The V and J genes are TRBV5-1 and TRBJ2-6; D may be TRBD1 (5 bases). The CDR3 DNA reads as TGCGCCAGCGGCACCGGTAGCTCTGGGGCCACCGTCCTGACTTTC. Translated, it gives CASGTGSSGATVLTF.